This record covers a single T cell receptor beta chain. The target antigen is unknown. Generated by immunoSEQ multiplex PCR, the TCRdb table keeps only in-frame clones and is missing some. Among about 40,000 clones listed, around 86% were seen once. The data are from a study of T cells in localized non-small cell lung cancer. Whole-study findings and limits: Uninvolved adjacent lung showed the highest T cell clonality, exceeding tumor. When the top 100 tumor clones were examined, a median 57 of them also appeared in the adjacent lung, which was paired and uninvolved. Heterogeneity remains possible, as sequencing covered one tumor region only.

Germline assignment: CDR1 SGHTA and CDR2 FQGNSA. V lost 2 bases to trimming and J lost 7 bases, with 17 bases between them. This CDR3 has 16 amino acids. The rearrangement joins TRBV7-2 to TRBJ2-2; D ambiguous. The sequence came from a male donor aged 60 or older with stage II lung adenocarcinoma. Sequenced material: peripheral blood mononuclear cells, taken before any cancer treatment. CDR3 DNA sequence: TGTGCCAGCAGCTTAACGGACCGCGTAGGGTACGGGGAGCTGTTTTTT. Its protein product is CASSLTDRVGYGELFF.